This TCR beta chain was captured by sequencing in a study of T cells in Graves' hyperthyroidism and ophthalmopathy. This clonotype was seen repeatedly, ten times or more. Template material for amplifying TCR beta CDR3 regions consisted of RNA transcripts. With the HTBI primer set, the TCR CDR3 went through a first round of RT-PCR. TCRdb itself ran the multiplex PCR reads through MiXCR, one entry per CDR3 protein. The repertoire holds over 450,000 distinct CDR3 sequences, roughly 14% seen once, with about 17% in the top ten. The clonotype comes from a young woman with Graves' hyperthyroidism. Sequencing input: blood.

The CDR3 is CASSVESLWQPQHF. The CDR3 DNA is TGTGCCAGCAGTGTCGAAAGTCTTTGGCAGCCCCAGCATTTT. This chain uses TRBV2 with TRBJ1-5; D is undetermined. V was trimmed by 4 bases and J by 7 bases, leaving 14 bases between them. The CDR3 has 14 amino acids. Germline V gene sequence: CDR1 SNHLY, CDR2 FYNNEI.